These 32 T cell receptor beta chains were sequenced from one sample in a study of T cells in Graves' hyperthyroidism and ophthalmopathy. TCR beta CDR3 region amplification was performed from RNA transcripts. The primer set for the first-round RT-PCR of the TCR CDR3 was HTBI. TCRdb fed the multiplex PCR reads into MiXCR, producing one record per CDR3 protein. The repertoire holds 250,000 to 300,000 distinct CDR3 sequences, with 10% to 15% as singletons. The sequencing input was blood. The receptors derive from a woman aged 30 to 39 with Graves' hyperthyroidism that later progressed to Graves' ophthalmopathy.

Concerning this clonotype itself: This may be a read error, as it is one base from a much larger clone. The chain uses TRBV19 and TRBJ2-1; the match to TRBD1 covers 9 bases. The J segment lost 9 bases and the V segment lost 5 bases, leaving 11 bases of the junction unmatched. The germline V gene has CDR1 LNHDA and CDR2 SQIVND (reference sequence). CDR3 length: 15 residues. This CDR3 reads CASSVTGQGTSEQFF. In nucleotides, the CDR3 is TGTGCCAGTAGTGTCACAGGACAGGGGACGTCTGAGCAGTTCTTC.

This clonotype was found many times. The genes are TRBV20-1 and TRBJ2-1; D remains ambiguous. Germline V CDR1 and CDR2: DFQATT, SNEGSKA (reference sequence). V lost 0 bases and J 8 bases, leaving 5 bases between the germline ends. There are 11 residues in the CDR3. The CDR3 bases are TGCAGTGCTAGAGAGCGGTATGAGCAGTTCTTC. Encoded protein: CSARERYEQFF.

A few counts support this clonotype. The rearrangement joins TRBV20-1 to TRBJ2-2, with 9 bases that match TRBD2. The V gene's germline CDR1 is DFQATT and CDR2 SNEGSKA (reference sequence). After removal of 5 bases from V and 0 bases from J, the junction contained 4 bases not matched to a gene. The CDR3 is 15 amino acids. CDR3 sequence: CSAESSGANTGELFF. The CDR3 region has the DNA TGCAGTGCTGAATCTAGCGGGGCGAACACCGGGGAGCTGTTTTTT.

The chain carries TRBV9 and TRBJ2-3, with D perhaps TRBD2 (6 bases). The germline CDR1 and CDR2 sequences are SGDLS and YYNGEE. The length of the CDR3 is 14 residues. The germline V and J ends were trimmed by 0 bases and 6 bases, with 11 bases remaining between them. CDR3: CASSVGGRDDTQYF. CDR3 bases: TGTGCCAGCAGCGTAGGAGGGCGGGACGATACGCAGTATTTT.

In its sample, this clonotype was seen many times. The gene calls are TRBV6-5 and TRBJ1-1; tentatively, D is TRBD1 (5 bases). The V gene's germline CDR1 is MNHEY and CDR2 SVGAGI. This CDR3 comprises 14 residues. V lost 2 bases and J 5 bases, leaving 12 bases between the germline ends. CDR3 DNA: TGTGCCAGCAGTTACCAGGGTCGGAGAACTGAAGCTTTCTTT. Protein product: CASSYQGRRTEAFF.

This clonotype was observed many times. CDR3 sequence (DNA): TGTGCCAGCACCTCCGGGACAGGGTCCTACAATGAGCAGTTCTTC. Translating gives CASTSGTGSYNEQFF. This chain connects TRBV6-2 or TRBV6-3 to TRBJ2-1; 9 bases match TRBD1. The germline V gene encodes CDR1 MNHEY and CDR2 SVGEGT. The CDR3 has 15 amino acids. The V gene end was trimmed by 7 bases and the J gene end by 1 base; junction bases not matched to a gene: 5.

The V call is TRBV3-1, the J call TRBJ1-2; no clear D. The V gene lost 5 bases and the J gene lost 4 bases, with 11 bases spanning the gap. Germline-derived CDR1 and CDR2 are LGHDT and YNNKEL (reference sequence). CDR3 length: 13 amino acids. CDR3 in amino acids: CASSSRPSYGYTF. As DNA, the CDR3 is TGTGCCAGCAGCTCCCGACCGTCCTATGGCTACACCTTC.

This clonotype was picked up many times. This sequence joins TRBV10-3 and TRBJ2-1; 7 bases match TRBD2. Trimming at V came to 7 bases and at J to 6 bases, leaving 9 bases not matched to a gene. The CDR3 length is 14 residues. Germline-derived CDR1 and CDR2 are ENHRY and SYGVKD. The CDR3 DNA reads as TGTGCCATCAAGTGGCGGGAGCAGGTCAATGAGCAGTTCTTC. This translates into CAIKWREQVNEQFF.

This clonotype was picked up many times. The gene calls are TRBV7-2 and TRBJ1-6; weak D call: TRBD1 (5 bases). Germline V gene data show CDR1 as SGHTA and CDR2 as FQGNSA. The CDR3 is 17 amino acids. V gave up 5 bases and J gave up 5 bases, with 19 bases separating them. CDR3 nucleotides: TGTGCCAGCAGCCCCGACAGACCCCTTACAGATAATTCACCCCTCCACTTT. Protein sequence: CASSPDRPLTDNSPLHF.

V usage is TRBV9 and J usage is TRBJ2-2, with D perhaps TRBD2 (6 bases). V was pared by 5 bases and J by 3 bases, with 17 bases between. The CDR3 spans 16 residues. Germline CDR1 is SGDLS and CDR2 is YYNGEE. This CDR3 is CASRGVSGEDTGELFF. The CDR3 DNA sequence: TGTGCCAGCAGGGGGGTTTCGGGGGAGGACACCGGGGAGCTGTTTTTT.

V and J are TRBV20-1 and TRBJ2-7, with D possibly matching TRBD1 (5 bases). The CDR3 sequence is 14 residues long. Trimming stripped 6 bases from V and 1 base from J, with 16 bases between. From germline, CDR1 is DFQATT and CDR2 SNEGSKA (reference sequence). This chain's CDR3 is CSAFRGSISYEQYF. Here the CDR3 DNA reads TGCAGTGCCTTTAGGGGCTCAATATCCTACGAGCAGTACTTC.

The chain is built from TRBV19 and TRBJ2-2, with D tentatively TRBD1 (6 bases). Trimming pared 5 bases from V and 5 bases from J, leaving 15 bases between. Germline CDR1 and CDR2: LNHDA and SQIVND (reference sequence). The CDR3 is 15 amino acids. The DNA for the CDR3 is TGTGCCAGTAGTGTCGACAGGATGTGGACCGGGGAGCTGTTTTTT. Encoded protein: CASSVDRMWTGELFF.

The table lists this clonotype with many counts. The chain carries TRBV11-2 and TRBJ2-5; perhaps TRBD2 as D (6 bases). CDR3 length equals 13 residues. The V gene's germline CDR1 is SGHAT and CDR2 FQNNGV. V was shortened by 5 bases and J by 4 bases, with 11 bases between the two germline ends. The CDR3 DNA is TGTGCCAGCAGCGATCTAGCGTCAGAGACCCAGTACTTC. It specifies CASSDLASETQYF.

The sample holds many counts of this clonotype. The CDR3 protein is CSAPAAGGYNEQFF. The CDR3 nucleotides read TGCAGTGCCCCCGCGGCGGGGGGCTACAATGAGCAGTTCTTC. The chain uses TRBV20-1 and TRBJ2-1; 8 positions agree with TRBD2. The CDR3 spans 14 residues. Germline V gives CDR1 DFQATT, CDR2 SNEGSKA (reference sequence). J lost 3 bases, V lost 6 bases, and 7 bases had no gene match.

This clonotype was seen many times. The CDR3 is CASKSHGDTQYF. For the CDR3, the DNA is TGTGCCAGCAAGTCTCATGGAGATACGCAGTATTTT. This sequence joins TRBV3-1 and TRBJ2-3; D gene ambiguous. The germline V and J ends were trimmed by 7 bases and 5 bases, with 10 bases remaining between them. The CDR3 length is 12 residues. Looked up from germline, CDR1 is LGHDT and CDR2 is YNNKEL (reference sequence).

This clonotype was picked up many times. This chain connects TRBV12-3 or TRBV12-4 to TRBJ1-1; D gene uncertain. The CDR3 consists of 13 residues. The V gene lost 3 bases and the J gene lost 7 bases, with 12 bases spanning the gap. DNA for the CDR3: TGTGCCAGCAGTTTTGACTACGGGATTGAAGCTTTCTTT. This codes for CASSFDYGIEAFF.

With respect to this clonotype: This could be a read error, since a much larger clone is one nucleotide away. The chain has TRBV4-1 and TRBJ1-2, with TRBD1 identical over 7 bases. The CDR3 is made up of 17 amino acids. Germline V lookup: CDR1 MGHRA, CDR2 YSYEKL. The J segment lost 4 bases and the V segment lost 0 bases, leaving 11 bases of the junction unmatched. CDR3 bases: TGCGCCAGCAGCCAAGATAACGTGGCGACAGGGAGCTATGGCTACACCTTC. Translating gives CASSQDNVATGSYGYTF.

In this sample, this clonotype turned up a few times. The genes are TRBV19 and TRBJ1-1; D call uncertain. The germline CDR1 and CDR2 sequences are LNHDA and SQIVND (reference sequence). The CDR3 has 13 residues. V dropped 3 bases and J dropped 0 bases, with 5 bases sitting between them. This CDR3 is CASSMSVNTEAFF. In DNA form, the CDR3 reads TGTGCCAGTAGTATGTCCGTGAACACTGAAGCTTTCTTT.

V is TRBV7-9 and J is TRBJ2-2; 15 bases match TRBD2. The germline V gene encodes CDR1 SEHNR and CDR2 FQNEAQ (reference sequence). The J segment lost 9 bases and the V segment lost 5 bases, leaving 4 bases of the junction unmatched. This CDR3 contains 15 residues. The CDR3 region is CASSGLAGGPRELFF. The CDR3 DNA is TGTGCCAGCAGCGGACTAGCGGGAGGGCCGCGGGAGCTGTTTTTT.

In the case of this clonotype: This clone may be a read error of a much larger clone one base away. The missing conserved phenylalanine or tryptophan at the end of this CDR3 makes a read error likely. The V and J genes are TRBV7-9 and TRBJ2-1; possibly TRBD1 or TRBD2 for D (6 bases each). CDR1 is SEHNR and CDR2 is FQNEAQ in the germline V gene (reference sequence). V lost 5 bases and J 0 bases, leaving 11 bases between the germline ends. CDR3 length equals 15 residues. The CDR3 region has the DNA TGTGCCAGCAGCCCCCCGGGGGCCTCCTACAATGAGCAGTTCTCC. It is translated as CASSPPGASYNEQFS.

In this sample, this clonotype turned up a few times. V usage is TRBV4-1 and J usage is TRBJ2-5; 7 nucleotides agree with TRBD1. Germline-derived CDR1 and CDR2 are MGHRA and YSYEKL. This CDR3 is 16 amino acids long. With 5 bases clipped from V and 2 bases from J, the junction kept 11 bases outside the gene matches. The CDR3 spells CASSFLQGVKQETQYF. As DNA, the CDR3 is TGCGCCAGCAGCTTCCTCCAGGGGGTCAAACAAGAGACCCAGTACTTC.

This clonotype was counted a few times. CDR3 DNA sequence: TGTGCCACCAGCATTCAAGAGACCCAGTACTTC. This encodes CATSIQETQYF. The chain joins TRBV15 to TRBJ2-5; D not certain. Trimming shortened V by 4 bases and J by 2 bases, and 2 bases separated the two germline ends. Germline assignment: CDR1 LNHNV and CDR2 YYDKDF (reference sequence). The CDR3 consists of 11 residues. Looking up the rest from reference TRBV15 and TRBJ2-5 gives the full variable domain: DAMVIQNPRYQVTQFGKPVTLSCSQTLNHNVMYWYQQKSSQAPKLLFHYYDKDFNNEADTPDNFQSRRPNTSFCFLDIRSPGLGDTAMYLCATSIQETQYFGPGTRLLVL.

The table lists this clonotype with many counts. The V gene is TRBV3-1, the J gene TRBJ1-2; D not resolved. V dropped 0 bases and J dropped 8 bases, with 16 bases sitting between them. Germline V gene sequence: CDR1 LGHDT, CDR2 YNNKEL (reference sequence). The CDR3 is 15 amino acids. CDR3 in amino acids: CASSQDAKGTGGYTF. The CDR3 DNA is TGTGCCAGCAGCCAAGACGCTAAGGGAACGGGGGGCTACACCTTC.

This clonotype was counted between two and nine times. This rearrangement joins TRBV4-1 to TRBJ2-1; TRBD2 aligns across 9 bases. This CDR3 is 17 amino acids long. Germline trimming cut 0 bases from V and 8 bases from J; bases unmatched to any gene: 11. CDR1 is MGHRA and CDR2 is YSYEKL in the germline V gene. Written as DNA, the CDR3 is TGCGCCAGCAGCCAAGATAGGACCCTAGCGGGGACTGATGAGCAGTTCTTC. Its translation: CASSQDRTLAGTDEQFF.

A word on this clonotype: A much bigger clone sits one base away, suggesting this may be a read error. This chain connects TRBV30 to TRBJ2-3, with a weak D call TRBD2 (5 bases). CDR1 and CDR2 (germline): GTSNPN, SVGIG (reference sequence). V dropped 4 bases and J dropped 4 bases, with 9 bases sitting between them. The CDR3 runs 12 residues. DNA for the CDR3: TGTGCCTGGACTGGGAGACCAGATACGCAGTATTTT. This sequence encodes CAWTGRPDTQYF.

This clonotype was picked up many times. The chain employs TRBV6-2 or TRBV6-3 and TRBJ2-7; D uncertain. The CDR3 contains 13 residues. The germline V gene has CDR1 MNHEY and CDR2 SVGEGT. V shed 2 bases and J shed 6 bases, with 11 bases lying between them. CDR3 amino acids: CASSYVAVGEQYF. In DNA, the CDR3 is TGTGCCAGCAGTTACGTTGCAGTGGGCGAGCAGTACTTC.

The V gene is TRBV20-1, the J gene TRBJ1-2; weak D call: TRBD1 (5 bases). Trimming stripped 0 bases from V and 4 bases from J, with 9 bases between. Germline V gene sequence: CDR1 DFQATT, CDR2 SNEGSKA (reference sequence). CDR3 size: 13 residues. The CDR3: CSARDGGGYGYTF. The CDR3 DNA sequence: TGCAGTGCTAGAGACGGCGGGGGCTATGGCTACACCTTC.

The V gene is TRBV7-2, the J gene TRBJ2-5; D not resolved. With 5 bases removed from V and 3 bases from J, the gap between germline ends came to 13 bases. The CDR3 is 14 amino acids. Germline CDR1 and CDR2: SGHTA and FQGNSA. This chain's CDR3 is CASSAPGAEETQYF. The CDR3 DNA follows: TGTGCCAGCAGCGCCCCCGGAGCAGAAGAGACCCAGTACTTC.

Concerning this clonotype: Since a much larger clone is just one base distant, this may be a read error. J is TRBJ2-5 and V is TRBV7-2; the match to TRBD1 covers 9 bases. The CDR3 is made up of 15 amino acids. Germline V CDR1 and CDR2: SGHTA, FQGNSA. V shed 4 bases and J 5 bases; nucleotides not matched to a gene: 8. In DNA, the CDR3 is TGTGCCAGCAGCTGGGGACAGGGATCCTTGGAGACCCAGTACTTC. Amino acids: CASSWGQGSLETQYF.

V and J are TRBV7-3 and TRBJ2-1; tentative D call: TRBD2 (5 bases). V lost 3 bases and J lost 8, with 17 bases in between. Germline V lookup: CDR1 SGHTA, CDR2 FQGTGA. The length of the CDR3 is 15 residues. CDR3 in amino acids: CASSLDGEPGYEQFF. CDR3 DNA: TGTGCCAGCAGCTTGGACGGGGAGCCGGGATATGAGCAGTTCTTC.

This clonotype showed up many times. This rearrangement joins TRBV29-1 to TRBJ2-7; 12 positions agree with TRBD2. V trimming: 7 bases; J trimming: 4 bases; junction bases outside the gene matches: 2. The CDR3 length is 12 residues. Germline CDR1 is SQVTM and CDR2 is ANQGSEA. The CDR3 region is CSATSGGYEQYF. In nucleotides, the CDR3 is TGCAGCGCGACTAGCGGGGGATACGAGCAGTACTTC.

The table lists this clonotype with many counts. The CDR3 DNA sequence: TGTGCCAGCAGCCGGACGATTAACACTGAAGCTTTCTTT. The encoded protein is CASSRTINTEAFF. The chain has TRBV12-3 or TRBV12-4 and TRBJ1-1, with unresolved D. The CDR3 sequence is 13 residues long. The V end lost 6 bases, the J end lost 2 bases, and 10 bases lay between the germline ends.